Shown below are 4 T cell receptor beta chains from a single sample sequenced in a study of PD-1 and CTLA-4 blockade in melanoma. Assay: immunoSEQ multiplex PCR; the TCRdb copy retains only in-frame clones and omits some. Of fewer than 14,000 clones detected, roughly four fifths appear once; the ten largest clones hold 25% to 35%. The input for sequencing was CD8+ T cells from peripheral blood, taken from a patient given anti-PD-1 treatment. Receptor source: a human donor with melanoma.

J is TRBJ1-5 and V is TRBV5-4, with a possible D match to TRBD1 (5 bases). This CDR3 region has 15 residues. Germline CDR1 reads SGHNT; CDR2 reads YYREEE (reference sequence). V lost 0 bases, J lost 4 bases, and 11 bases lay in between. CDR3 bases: TGTGCCAGCAGCTTGGATCTGGGGGAAAATCAGCCCCAGCATTTT. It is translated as CASSLDLGENQPQHF. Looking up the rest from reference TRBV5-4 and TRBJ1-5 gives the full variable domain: ETGVTQSPTHLIKTRGQQVTLRCSSQSGHNTVSWYQQALGQGPQFIFQYYREEENGRGNFPPRFSGLQFPNYSSELNVNALELDDSALYLCASSLDLGENQPQHFGDGTRLSIL.

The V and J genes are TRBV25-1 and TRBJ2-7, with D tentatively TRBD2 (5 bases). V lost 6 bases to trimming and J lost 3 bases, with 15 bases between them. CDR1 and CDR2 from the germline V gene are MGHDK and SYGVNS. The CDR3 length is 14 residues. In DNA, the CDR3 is TGTGCCAGCAGAGAACCGGGATCCCTCTACGAGCAGTACTTC. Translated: CASREPGSLYEQYF.

CDR3 bases: TGTGCCTGGAGTGTAGGGAGCGGGAGTTACGAGCAGTACTTC. Translating it yields CAWSVGSGSYEQYF. V is TRBV30 and J is TRBJ2-7; 8 nucleotides match TRBD2. Germline V gives CDR1 GTSNPN, CDR2 SVGIG (reference sequence). V shed 0 bases, J shed 4 bases, and the junction held 5 bases outside the gene matches. The CDR3 is 14 amino acids.

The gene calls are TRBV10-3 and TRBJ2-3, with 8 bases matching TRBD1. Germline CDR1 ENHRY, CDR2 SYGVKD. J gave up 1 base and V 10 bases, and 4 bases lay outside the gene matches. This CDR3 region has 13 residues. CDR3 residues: CATLTGGTDTQYF. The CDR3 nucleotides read TGTGCCACCTTGACAGGGGGCACAGATACGCAGTATTTT.